This entry describes one T cell receptor (beta chain). Its antigen is currently not known. No much larger clone exists at a distance of one base, and base qualities are not known. In total, about 650 healthy bone marrow donors made up the cohort. All cohort members were sampled while nominally healthy, although unrecorded immune exposures were likely present. The donor tested CMV seropositive and was one of the 289 seropositive cohort members. Every donor gave a peripheral blood sample, and the peripheral blood mononuclear cells from that sample were used for TCR beta sequencing. The Qiagen DNeasy Blood Extraction Kit was used to extract genomic DNA from the blood cell samples. The method behind the library was the immunoSEQ multiplex PCR assay. For the multiplex PCR, a mixture combining 60 forward primers for TCR Vbeta segments and 13 reverse primers for TCR Jbeta segments was used. The CDR3 region of rearranged TCR beta genes was amplified from genomic DNA by a multiplex PCR assay. The Illumina HiSeq System was used to sequence the amplified TCR beta libraries as 87-base-pair reads. The published analysis was carried out like this. A later analysis counted about 80 million unique TCR beta chains across the roughly 700 repertoires, and some 11 million of these chains were shared by at least two donors. A nearest-neighbor algorithm error-corrected the raw reads and collapsed the reads into unique sequences, merging closely related sequences to remove PCR and sequencing errors. Alignment of CDR3 sequences to IMGT reference sequences was used to assign V, D and J gene segments. Each retained sequence needed at least a six-nucleotide match to both a V gene segment and a J gene segment. Rearrangements were classified as productive when the CDR3 lacked stop codons and remained in frame with V and J, and all other rearrangements were classified as non-productive. Following IMGT convention, CDR3 was defined as the stretch from the second conserved V-encoded cysteine to the conserved J-encoded phenylalanine. Sequences without an unambiguous match to a single V gene segment were excluded from the earlier analysis of approximately 600 of the donors. An earlier analysis of approximately 590 of the donors classified V segments as functional when productive rearrangements were above 56.7% and as segregating when the standard deviation between donors was above 5%. A statistical classification framework was developed to diagnose cytomegalovirus status using the catalog of TCR beta chain sequences. In a later analysis, V and J genes were assigned by comparing TCR nucleotide sequences against IMGT/GENE-DB human TR gene sequences. In a later analysis, CDR3 sequences and most-parsimonious VDJ recombination scenarios were assigned using the TCRdist pipeline. A later analysis defined each TCR beta chain by its CDR3 amino acid sequence plus V-gene family, and excluded reads lacking a unique V-gene family. To address suspected cross-contamination and a sequencing artifact, a later analysis removed 592 highly shared, low-generation-probability nucleotide sequences. In a later analysis, a clonal expansion index was calculated for each public chain from normalized within-repertoire ranks of inferred template counts. Generation probabilities in a later analysis came from a VDJ recombination model fitted to out-of-frame rearrangements, and those results were checked against IGoR. Hypergeometric tests were used in a later analysis to score TCR-TCR, TCR-HLA and TCR-CMV co-occurrence, with a repertoire-size bias correction applied to the TCR pairs. A later analysis estimated false discovery rates by permuting HLA or CMV assignments 20 times. In a later analysis, co-occurring TCRs were grouped with DBSCAN, and TCRdist sequence similarity was added when clustering was performed within HLA-allele-positive subsets. For co-occurrence clustering, repertoires with fewer than 30,000 or more than 120,000 public chains were excluded, along with 4 to 6 repertoires with anomalous nucleotide sharing. Held by TCRdb, this immuneACCESS table contains in-frame sequences only and omits some clones. Under half of the omission traces to an unresolved V gene where checked; the cause of the rest is unknown. That table furnishes V, J and clone size, whereas the DNA furnished D and trimming. This sample has 130,000 or so clones in its table, and about 81% of those were observed once. The ten largest make up around 9.1% of the sample.

This record belongs to a study of cytomegalovirus exposure and HLA in healthy donors (dated by TCRdb to the late 2010s). As for the study more broadly: In an earlier analysis of 587 of the donors, about 260 Gb of sequence data and approximately 120 million unique TCR beta sequences from roughly 200 million T cells were reported. An early release that covered about 600 HLA-typed donors contained approximately 290 gigabases of sequencing data and around 85 million unique TCR sequences. Among the roughly 430 genotyped donors, roughly 80% belonged to the genetic ancestry cluster associated with self-reported Caucasian donors. The study aimed to test whether signatures of past pathogen exposure could be identified by cataloging public T cell receptors. The T cell repertoires of around 670 subjects were profiled by immunosequencing and related to cytomegalovirus serostatus. In addition to the first cohort of roughly 700 subjects, a separate validation cohort of 100 to 150 different subjects was used. To predict cytomegalovirus infection status, the study combined high-throughput TCR immunosequencing, statistical association of individual TCRs with disease status, and machine learning. To study patterns of TCR occurrence, a later analysis re-analyzed previously published TCR beta repertoires from several hundred donors and added high-resolution HLA genotyping. The later analysis used no new phenotypic data to find candidate immune exposures, relying instead on TCR beta sequences and their occurrence across donors. An earlier analysis of several hundred of the donors used high-throughput TCR beta sequencing to judge whether each TCR beta V gene segment behaved as functional or pseudogenic. Donor age, sex, ethnicity and CMV serostatus were compiled together with the repertoire data. In a later genetic analysis, genome-wide SNP genotypes for about 65% of the roughly 670 donors were used, and that subset was treated as a discovery cohort. Every repertoire in the discovery cohort had been generated on one and the same sequencing platform. HLA typing included class I and class II loci at four-digit resolution. The number of donors typed differed by locus, with 629-630 for A, B, C, DRB1 and DQB1, around 500 for DQA1, 600 to 610 for DPA1, and around 430 for DPB1. Roughly five DR-DQ haplotypes were handled as single units for association and clustering, since linkage in the cohort was strong. Among about 400 genotyped donors of the cohort, an average of about 240,000 unique TCR beta nucleotide sequences was sequenced per donor, of which about 19% were non-productive.

Results the study describes overall, beyond this receptor: A later analysis associated about 17,000 TCR beta sequences with specific HLA alleles at a false discovery rate of 0.05. A few of the identified cytomegalovirus-associated TCR beta chains were confirmed in vitro to be specific for cytomegalovirus antigens. A further reported finding was that TCR beta sequences accurately predicted the HLA-A and HLA-B alleles for most subjects in the first cohort. Immune exposure information for the cohort was limited to CMV serostatus. The authors suggested that the approach could potentially be generalized to other disease states and immunological phenotypes. HLA typing was unavailable for some donors at each locus, so association tests used only the typed subset. When HLA alleles, especially DR and DQ, strongly co-occurred, attributing TCR associations to individual alleles was difficult. Compared with the roughly 700-donor mean, donors in an Asian-associated ancestry cluster had fewer N-insertions in productive TCRs, according to a later genetic analysis. According to a later analysis, most CMV-associated TCR beta chains appeared to be HLA-restricted, and the HLA associations seemed to be driven largely by CMV exposure. In an earlier analysis of approximately 590 of the donors, most TCR beta V segments appeared in productive rearrangements about 90% or about 30% of the time, broadly matching IMGT annotations. Several of the top co-occurrence clusters appeared to be linked to parvovirus B19, influenza, CMV and Epstein-Barr virus, according to a later analysis. A later analysis found that HLA-associated TCR beta chains were more clonally expanded and had lower generation probabilities than equally common non-associated chains. The presence/absence analyses assumed that sequencing depth was roughly uniform across donors, and that assumption may not be true. The earlier analysis of approximately 540 of the donors excluded seventeen rarely observed V segments, including chromosome 9 orphons, because counts were too low. Across donors, most TCR sequences were observed very rarely, whereas some public TCRs were present in many individuals. A total of some 180 TCR beta chains were listed by the study as associated with cytomegalovirus. A group of highly shared sequence variants was considered likely to be a technical artifact of the sequencing pipeline. Linkage disequilibrium might explain the correlated functional status among segregating V segments, but an unknown experimental factor could not be ruled out. Cytomegalovirus status was reported to be diagnosed by the classifier with high specificity and sensitivity in both the original and validation cohorts. This cohort had only TCR beta chains sequenced, and the lack of alpha or paired-chain data limited which features could be detected. V-gene and J-gene trimming of TCR beta chains was associated with a missense DCLRE1C variant in a later genetic analysis, and the association was replicated in an independent cohort. According to a later analysis, TCR association rates differed among HLA loci, with DRB1 alleles showing the most associated TCRs and HLA-C alleles showing the fewest.

This TCR derives from a woman in her fifties or sixties in good health and CMV-seropositive. The sample was PBMCs.

The CDR3 region reads CAWSVQGLRKTQYF. The nucleotides are TGTGCCTGGAGTGTACAGGGACTACGGAAGACCCAGTACTTC. The rearranged chain carries TRBV30 and TRBJ2-5; the D gene is perhaps TRBD2, from 7 matching bases. Via the germline V gene (reference sequence), CDR1 is GTSNPN and CDR2 SVGIG. The CDR3 holds 14 amino acids from the cysteine to the phenylalanine. Only the CDR3 DNA is retained, 42 bases long and in frame from the first base. The trim is 0 bases for V and 6 bases for J, with a gap of 14 bases between the germline ends.